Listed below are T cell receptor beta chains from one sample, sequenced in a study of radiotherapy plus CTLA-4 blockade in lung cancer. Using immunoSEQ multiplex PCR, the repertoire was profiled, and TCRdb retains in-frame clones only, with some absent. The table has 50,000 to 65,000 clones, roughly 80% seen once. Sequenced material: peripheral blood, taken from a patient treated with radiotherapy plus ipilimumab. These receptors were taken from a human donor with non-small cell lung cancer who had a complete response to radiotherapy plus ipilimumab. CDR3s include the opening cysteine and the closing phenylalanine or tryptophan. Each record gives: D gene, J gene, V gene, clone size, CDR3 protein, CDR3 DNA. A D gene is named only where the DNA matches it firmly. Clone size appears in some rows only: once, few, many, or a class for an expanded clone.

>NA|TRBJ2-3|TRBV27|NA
CASSLKGVSTDTQYF
TGTGCCAGCAGTTTAAAGGGAGTGAGCACAGATACGCAGTATTTT
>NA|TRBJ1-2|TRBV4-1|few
CASSQLLSGDYGYTF
TGCGCCAGCAGCCAACTCCTATCCGGGGACTATGGCTACACCTTC
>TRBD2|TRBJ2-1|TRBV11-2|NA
CASSAVAGGPRFYNEQFF
TGTGCCAGCAGCGCCGTAGCGGGAGGGCCCCGCTTTTACAATGAGCAGTTCTTC
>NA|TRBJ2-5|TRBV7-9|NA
CASSLSEGPQETQYF
TGTGCCAGCAGCTTGAGCGAAGGTCCTCAAGAGACCCAGTACTTC
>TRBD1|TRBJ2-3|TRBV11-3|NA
CASSLGQGERDTQYF
TGTGCCAGCAGCTTGGGACAGGGTGAGAGGGATACGCAGTATTTT
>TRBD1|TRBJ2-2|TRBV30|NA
CAWSKGAWTGELFF
TGTGCCTGGAGTAAGGGGGCCTGGACCGGGGAGCTGTTTTTT
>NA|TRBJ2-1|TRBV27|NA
CASNRGQSSYNEQFF
TGTGCCAGCAATCGTGGACAGAGCTCCTACAATGAGCAGTTCTTC
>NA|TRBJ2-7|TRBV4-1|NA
CASSLSPLYEQYF
TGCGCCAGCAGCCTGAGTCCTCTCTACGAGCAGTACTTC
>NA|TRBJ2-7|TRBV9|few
CASSSLDSYEQYF
TGTGCCAGCAGCTCCCTGGACAGCTACGAGCAGTACTTC
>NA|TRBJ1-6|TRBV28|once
CASSLGGGRSPLHF
TGTGCCAGCAGTTTGGGGGGTGGAAGATCACCCCTCCACTTT
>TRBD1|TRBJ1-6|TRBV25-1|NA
CASSERGGAGSSPLHF
TGTGCCAGCAGTGAACGAGGGGGCGCGGGTTCTTCACCCCTCCACTTT
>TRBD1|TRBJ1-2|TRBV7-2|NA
CASSLVSGQGARGYTF
TGTGCCAGCAGCTTAGTGTCCGGACAGGGGGCGCGTGGCTACACCTTC
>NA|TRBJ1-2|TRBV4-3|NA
CASSQGRAGNYGYTF
TGCGCCAGCAGCCAAGGCAGGGCAGGGAACTATGGCTACACCTTC
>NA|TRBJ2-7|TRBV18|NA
CASSTYRDEQYF
TGTGCCAGCTCAACATACAGGGACGAGCAGTACTTC
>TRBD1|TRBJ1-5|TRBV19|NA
CASGGTGGNQPQHF
TGTGCCAGTGGGGGGACAGGGGGTAATCAGCCCCAGCATTTT
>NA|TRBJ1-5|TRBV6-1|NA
CASSASAGGRSPQHF
TGTGCCAGCAGTGCCTCGGCGGGAGGTCGATCGCCCCAGCATTTT
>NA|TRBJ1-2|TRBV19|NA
CASRGLSRGYGYTF
TGTGCCAGTAGGGGACTTTCCCGGGGCTATGGCTACACCTTC
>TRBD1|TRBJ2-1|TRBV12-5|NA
CASGMGQGVEDEQFF
TGTGCTAGTGGTATGGGACAGGGGGTTGAAGATGAGCAGTTCTTC
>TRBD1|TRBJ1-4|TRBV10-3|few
CAISAGQGAEKLFF
TGTGCCATCAGTGCGGGACAGGGGGCTGAAAAACTGTTTTTT
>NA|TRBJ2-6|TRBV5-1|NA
CASSRGQTGANVLTF
TGCGCCAGCAGCCGAGGGCAAACCGGGGCCAACGTCCTGACTTTC
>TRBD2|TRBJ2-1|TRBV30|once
CAWSGSGGRDEQFF
TGTGCCTGGAGTGGAAGCGGGGGGCGCGATGAGCAGTTCTTC
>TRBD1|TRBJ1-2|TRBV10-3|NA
CAITPGQGLVGYGYTF
TGTGCCATCACTCCGGGACAGGGGTTGGTCGGCTATGGCTACACCTTC
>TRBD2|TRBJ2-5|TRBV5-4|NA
CASSLSGGGQETQYF
TGTGCCAGCAGCCTTAGCGGGGGGGGACAAGAGACCCAGTACTTC
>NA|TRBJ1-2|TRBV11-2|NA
CASSSTRGTNYGYTF
TGTGCCAGCAGCTCCACTAGGGGGACAAACTATGGCTACACCTTC
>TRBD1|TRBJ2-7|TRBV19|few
CASSAGQGMAYEQYF
TGTGCCAGTAGCGCGGGACAGGGGATGGCATACGAGCAGTACTTC
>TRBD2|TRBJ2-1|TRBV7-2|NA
CASSLRRSGTRYNEQFF
TGTGCCAGCAGCCTAAGACGGTCCGGGACTAGGTACAATGAGCAGTTCTTC
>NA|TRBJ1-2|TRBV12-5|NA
CASGWGRRLGYGYTF
TGTGCTAGTGGTTGGGGACGCAGACTAGGTTATGGCTACACCTTC
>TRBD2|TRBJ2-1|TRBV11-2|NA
CASSLAGGVEQFF
TGTGCCAGCAGCTTAGCGGGAGGCGTGGAGCAGTTCTTC
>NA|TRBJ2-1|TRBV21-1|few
CASRKPRDGRIGYEQFF
TGTGCCAGCAGGAAACCGCGGGACGGTCGAATAGGATATGAGCAGTTCTTC
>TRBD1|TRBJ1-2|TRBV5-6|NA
CASSLSSPTGIYGYTF
TGTGCCAGCAGCTTGTCCTCTCCGACAGGGATCTATGGCTACACCTTC
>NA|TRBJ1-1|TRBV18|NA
CASSRGQLYRDTEAFF
TGTGCCAGCTCCCGTGGACAATTATATAGGGACACTGAAGCTTTCTTT
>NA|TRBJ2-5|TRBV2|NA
CASSPRDTRQGTQYF
TGTGCCAGCAGCCCTCGGGACACCCGGCAGGGGACCCAGTACTTC
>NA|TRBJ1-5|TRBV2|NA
CASSGGELAPQHF
TGTGCCAGCAGCGGCGGAGAGCTGGCGCCCCAGCATTTT
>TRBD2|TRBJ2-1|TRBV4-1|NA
CASSQGRGVGYNEQFF
TGCGCCAGCAGCCAAGGCCGGGGGGTCGGCTACAATGAGCAGTTCTTC
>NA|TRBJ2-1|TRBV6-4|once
CASSVTGDSYNEQFF
TGTGCCAGCAGTGTGACAGGCGATTCCTACAATGAGCAGTTCTTC
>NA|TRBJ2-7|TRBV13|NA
CASRPVGDPYEQYF
TGTGCCAGCAGGCCGGTCGGAGACCCATACGAGCAGTACTTC
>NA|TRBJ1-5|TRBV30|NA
CAWSVLGNSNQPQHF
TGTGCCTGGAGTGTACTAGGGAATAGCAATCAGCCCCAGCATTTT
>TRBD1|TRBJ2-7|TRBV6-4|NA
CASSSRQGAREQYF
TGTGCCAGCAGTTCCAGACAGGGGGCGCGAGAGCAGTACTTC
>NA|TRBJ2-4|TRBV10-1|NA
CASSDYGDENIQYF
TGCGCCAGCAGTGATTATGGAGATGAAAACATTCAGTACTTC
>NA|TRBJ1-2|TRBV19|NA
CASTPGEVAGGYTF
TGTGCCAGTACACCCGGGGAGGTCGCGGGGGGCTACACCTTC
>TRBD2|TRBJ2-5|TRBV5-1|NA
CASSFGSASGQETQYF
TGCGCCAGCAGCTTCGGATCGGCTAGCGGCCAAGAGACCCAGTACTTC
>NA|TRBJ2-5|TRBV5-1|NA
CASSLSRRKEETQYF
TGCGCCAGCAGCTTGTCTAGGAGGAAAGAAGAGACCCAGTACTTC
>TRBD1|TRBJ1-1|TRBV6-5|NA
CASRRTGTNTEAFF
TGTGCCAGCAGGAGGACAGGGACGAACACTGAAGCTTTCTTT
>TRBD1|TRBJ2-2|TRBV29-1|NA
CSAPGQGNTGELFF
TGCAGCGCGCCGGGACAGGGCAACACCGGGGAGCTGTTTTTT
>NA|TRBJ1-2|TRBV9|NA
CASSPRQEQYGYTF
TGTGCCAGCAGCCCCAGACAGGAACAATATGGCTACACCTTC
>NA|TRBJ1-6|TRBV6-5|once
CASSYTGISYNSPLHF
TGTGCCAGCAGTTACACAGGAATCTCCTATAATTCACCCCTCCACTTT
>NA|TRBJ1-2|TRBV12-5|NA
CASGFANYGYTF
TGTGCTAGTGGTTTCGCTAACTATGGCTACACCTTC
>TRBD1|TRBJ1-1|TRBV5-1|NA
CASRFDRANEVNTEAFF
TGCGCCAGCAGGTTTGACAGGGCCAATGAGGTTAACACTGAAGCTTTCTTT
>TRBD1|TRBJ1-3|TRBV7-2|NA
CASSTPGQGSGNTIYF
TGTGCCAGCAGCACGCCGGGACAGGGCTCTGGAAACACCATATATTTT
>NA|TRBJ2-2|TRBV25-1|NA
CASSDGRIITGELFF
TGTGCCAGCAGTGACGGGAGAATCATCACCGGGGAGCTGTTTTTT
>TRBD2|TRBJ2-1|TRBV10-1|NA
CASGAGGTYNEQFF
TGCGCCAGCGGAGCGGGAGGGACCTACAATGAGCAGTTCTTC
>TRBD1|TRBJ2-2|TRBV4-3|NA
CASRTGWGTGELFF
TGCGCCAGCAGGACAGGGTGGGGTACCGGGGAGCTGTTTTTT
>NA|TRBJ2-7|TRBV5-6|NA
CASSWAHEQYF
TGTGCCAGCAGCTGGGCCCACGAGCAGTACTTC
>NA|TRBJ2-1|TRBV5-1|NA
CASSLAGGTYNEQFF
TGCGCCAGCAGCTTGGCCGGGGGAACCTACAATGAGCAGTTCTTC
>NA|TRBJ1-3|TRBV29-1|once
CSVLLPNSGNTIYF
TGCAGCGTCCTCCTACCCAACTCTGGAAACACCATATATTTT
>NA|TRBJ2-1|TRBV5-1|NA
CASSLGGQVNEQFF
TGCGCCAGCAGCTTGGGAGGCCAAGTCAATGAGCAGTTCTTC
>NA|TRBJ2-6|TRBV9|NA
CASTPGDSGANVLTF
TGTGCCAGCACCCCGGGGGACTCTGGGGCCAACGTCCTGACTTTC